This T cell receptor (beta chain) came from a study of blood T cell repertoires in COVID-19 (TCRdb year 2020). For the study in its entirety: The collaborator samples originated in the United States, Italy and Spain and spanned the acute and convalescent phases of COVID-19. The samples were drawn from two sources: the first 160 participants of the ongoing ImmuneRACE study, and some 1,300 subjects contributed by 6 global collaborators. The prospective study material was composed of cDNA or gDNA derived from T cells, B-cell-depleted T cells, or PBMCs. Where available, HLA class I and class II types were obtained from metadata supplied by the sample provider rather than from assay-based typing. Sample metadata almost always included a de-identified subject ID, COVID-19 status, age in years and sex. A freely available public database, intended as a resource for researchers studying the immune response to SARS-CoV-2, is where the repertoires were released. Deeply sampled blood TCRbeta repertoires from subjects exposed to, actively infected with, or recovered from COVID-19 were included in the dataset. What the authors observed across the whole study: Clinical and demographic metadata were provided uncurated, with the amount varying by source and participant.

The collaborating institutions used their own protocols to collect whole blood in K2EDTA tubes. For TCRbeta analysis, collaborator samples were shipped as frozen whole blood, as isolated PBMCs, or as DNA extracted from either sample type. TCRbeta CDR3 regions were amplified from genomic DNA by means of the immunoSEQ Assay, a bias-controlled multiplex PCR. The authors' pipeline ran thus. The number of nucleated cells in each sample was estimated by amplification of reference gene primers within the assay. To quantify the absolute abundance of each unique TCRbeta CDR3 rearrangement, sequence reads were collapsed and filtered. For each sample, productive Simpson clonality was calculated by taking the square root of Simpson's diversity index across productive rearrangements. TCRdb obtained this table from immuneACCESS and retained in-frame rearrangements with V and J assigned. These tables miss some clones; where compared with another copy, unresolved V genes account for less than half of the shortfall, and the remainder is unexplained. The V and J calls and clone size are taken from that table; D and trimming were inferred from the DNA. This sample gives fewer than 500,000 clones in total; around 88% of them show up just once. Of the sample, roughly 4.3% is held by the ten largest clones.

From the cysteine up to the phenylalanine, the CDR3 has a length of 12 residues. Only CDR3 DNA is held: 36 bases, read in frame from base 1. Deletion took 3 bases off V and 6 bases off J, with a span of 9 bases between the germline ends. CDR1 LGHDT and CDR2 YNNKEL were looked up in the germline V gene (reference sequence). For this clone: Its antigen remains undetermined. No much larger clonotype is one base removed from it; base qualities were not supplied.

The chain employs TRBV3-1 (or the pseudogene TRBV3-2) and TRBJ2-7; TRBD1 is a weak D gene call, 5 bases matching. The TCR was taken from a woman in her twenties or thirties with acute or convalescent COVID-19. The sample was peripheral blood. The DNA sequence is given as TGTGCCAGCAGCCACCGGACATCCGAGCAGTACTTC. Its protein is CASSHRTSEQYF.